This T cell receptor beta chain was recorded in a study of T cell clonality in common variable immunodeficiency. Whole-study results and caveats: Fewer deletions and N-nucleotide insertions were reportedly seen in common variable immunodeficiency TCR beta sequences.

TCRdb's copy holds only in-frame clones and misses some; the assay was immunoSEQ multiplex PCR. This repertoire lists about 20,000 clones without singletons; around 2.5% sits in the top ten. This CDR3 spans 17 amino acids. V lost 1 base to trimming and J lost 0 bases, with 13 bases between them. Looked up from germline, CDR1 is KGHSH and CDR2 is LQKENI. This clone was seen more than once but under ten times. Its antigen is not identified. The read halts 3 residues ahead of the CDR3 end, with the missing end drawn from the germline J gene. The specimen sequenced was peripheral blood mononuclear cells. The origin of this receptor is a human donor with common variable immunodeficiency. The chain links TRBV18 to TRBJ2-1; the D is unclear. The DNA read from the CDR3 is TGTGCCAGCTCACCACTCGACGGTTCTAGCTCCTACAATGAG. It encodes CASSPLDGSSSYNE. The whole CDR3 sequence is CASSPLDGSSSYNEQFF. Filled out from reference TRBV18 and TRBJ2-1, the complete variable domain reads NAGVMQNPRHLVRRRGQEARLRCSPMKGHSHVYWYRQLPEEGLKFMVYLQKENIIDESGMPKERFSAEFPKEGPSILRIQQVVRGDSAAYFCASSPLDGSSSYNEQFFGPGTRLTVL.